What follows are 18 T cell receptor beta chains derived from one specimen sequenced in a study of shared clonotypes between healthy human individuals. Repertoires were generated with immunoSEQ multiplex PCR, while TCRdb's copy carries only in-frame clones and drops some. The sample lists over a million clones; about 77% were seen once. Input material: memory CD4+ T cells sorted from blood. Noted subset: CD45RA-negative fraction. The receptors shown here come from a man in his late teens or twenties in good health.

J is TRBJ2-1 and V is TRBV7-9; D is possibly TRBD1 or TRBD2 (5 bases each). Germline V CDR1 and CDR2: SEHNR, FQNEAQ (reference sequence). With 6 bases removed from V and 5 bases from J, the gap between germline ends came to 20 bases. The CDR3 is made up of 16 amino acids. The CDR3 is CASSQTPGQPDNEQFF. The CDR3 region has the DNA TGTGCCAGCAGTCAGACCCCGGGGCAGCCGGACAATGAGCAGTTCTTC.

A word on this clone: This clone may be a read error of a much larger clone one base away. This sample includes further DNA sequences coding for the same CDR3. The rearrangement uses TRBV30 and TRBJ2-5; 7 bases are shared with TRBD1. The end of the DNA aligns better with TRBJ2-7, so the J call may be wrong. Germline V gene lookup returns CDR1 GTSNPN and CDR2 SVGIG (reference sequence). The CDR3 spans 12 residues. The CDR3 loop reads CAWSVQGNEQYF. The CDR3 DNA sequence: TGTGCCTGGAGTGTACAGGGGAACGAGCAGTACTTC.

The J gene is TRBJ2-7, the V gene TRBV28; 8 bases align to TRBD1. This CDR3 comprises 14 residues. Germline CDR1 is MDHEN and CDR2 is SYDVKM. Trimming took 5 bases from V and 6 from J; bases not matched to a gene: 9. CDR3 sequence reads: CASSPGQGLREQYF. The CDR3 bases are TGTGCCAGCAGTCCAGGACAGGGTCTTCGCGAGCAGTACTTC.

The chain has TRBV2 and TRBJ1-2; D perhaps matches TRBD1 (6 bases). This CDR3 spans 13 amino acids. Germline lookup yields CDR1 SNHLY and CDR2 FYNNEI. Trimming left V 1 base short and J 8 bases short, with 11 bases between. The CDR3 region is CASSEGTTGGYTF. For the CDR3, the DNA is TGTGCCAGCAGTGAAGGGACGACAGGCGGCTACACCTTC.

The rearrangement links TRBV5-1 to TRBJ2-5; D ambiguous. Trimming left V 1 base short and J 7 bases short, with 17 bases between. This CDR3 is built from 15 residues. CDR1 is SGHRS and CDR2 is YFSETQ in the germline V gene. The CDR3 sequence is CASSLTRPTVVTQYF. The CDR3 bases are TGCGCCAGCAGCTTGACCAGGCCCACGGTAGTGACCCAGTACTTC.

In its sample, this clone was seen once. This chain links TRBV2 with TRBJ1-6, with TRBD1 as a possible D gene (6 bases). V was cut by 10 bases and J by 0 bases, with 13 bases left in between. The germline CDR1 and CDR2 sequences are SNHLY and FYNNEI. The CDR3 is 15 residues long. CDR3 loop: CATNRDSSYNSPLHF. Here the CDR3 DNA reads TGTGCCACCAACAGGGATAGCTCCTATAATTCACCCCTCCACTTT.

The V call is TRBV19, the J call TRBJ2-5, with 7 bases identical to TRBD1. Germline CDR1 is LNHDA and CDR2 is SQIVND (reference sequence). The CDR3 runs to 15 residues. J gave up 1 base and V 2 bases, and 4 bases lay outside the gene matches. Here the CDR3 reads CASSIRGTAQETQYF. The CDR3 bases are TGTGCCAGTAGTATAAGGGGGACAGCCCAAGAGACCCAGTACTTC. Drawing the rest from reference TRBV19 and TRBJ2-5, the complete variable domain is DGGITQSPKYLFRKEGQNVTLSCEQNLNHDAMYWYRQDPGQGLRLIYYSQIVNDFQKGDIAEGYSVSREKKESFPLTVTSAQKNPTAFYLCASSIRGTAQETQYFGPGTRLLVL.

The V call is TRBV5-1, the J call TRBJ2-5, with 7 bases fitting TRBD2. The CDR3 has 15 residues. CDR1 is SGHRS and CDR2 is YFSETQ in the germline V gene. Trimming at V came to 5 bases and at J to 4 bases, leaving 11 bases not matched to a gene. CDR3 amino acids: CASSLLAVTLETQYF. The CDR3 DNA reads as TGCGCCAGCAGTCTTCTAGCGGTGACACTAGAGACCCAGTACTTC.

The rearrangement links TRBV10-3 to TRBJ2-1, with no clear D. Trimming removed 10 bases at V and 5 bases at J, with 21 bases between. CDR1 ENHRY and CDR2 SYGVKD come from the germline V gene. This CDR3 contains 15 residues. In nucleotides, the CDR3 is TGTGCCACCTGGAGTGGCAGAACCAATAACAATGAGCAGTTCTTC. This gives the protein CATWSGRTNNNEQFF.

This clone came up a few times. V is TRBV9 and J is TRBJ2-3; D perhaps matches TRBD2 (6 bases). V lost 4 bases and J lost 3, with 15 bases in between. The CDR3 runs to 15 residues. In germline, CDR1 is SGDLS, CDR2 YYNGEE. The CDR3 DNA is TGTGCCAGCAGCCCAGAGGCGGGGAGGACAGATACGCAGTATTTT. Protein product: CASSPEAGRTDTQYF.

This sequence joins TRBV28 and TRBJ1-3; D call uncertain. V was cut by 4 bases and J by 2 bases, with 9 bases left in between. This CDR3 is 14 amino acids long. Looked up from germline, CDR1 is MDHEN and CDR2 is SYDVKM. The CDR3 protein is CASSYLAAGNTIYF. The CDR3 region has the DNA TGTGCCAGCAGTTATCTGGCGGCTGGAAACACCATATATTTT. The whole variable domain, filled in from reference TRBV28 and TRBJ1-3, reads DVKVTQSSRYLVKRTGEKVFLECVQDMDHENMFWYRQDPGLGLRLIYFSYDVKMKEKGDIPEGYSVSREKKERFSLILESASTNQTSMYLCASSYLAAGNTIYFGEGSWLTVV.

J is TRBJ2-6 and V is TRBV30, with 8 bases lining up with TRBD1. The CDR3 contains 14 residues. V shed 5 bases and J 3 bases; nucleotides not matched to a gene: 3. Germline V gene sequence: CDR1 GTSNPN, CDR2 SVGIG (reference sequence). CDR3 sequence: CAWQGAGGANVLTF. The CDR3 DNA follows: TGTGCCTGGCAGGGGGCTGGTGGGGCCAACGTCCTGACTTTC.

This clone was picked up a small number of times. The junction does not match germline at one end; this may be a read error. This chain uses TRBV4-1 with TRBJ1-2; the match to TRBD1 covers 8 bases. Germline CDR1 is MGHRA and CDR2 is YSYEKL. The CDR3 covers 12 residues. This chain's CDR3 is CASSQEQGTGCF. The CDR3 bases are TGCGCCAGCAGCCAAGAACAAGGGACAGGCTGCTTC.

CDR3 amino acids: CSVRPREGVGDTQYF. The CDR3 DNA is TGCAGCGTGAGACCCAGGGAAGGTGTGGGGGATACGCAGTATTTT. This chain uses TRBV29-1 with TRBJ2-3; D is possibly TRBD1 (5 bases). Looked up from germline, CDR1 is SQVTM and CDR2 is ANQGSEA. The CDR3 extends over 15 amino acids. V was pared by 6 bases and J by 6 bases, with 22 bases between.

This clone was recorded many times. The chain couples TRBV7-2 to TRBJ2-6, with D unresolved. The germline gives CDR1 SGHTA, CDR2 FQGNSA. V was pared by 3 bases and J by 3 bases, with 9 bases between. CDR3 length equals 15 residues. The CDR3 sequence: CASSLGKRGANVLTF. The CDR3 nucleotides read TGTGCCAGCAGCTTGGGGAAACGTGGGGCCAACGTCCTGACTTTC.

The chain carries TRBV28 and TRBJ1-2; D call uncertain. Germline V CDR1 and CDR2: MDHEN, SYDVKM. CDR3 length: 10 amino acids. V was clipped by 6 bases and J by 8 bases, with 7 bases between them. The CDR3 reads CASRGEGYTF. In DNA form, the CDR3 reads TGTGCCAGCAGGGGCGAGGGCTACACCTTC.

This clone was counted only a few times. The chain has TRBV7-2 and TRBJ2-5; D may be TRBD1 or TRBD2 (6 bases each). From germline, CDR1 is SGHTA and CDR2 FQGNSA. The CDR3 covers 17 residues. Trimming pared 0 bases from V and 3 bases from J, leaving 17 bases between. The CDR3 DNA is TGTGCCAGCAGCTTAGCGCCGCCGGGGGCGCGGAAAGAGACCCAGTACTTC. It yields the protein CASSLAPPGARKETQYF.

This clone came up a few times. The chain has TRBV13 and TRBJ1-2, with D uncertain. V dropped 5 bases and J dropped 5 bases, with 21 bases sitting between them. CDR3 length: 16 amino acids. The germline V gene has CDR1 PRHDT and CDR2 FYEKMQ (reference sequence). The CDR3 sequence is CASSETYYTSGYGYTF. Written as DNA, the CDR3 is TGTGCCAGCAGCGAAACCTACTACACTTCGGGATATGGCTACACCTTC.